A few counts support the clone carrying this T cell receptor (beta chain). What it recognizes is unknown. This entry comes from a study of beta chain features in type 1 diabetes. Study in general: Patients looked much like healthy donors when it came to age, gender and cell yields. Broader study findings: Significant though moderate, a shortening of TCRB CDR3s appeared in all four CD4+ subsets of Type 1 diabetes patients. Comparison showed that naive, central memory and Treg TCRB repertoires appeared more similar among patients than among healthy donors.

Germline V gene data show CDR1 as SGHTA and CDR2 as FQGTGA. The CDR3 runs to 14 residues. Trimming removed 5 bases at V and 10 bases at J, with 20 bases between. The entirety of the isolated RNA underwent reverse transcription, so expressed TCRB transcripts were sequenced. The table came from immunoSEQ multiplex PCR; TCRdb's copy has only in-frame clones and leaves some out. The data show around 600,000 clones, 9.5% to 15% seen once. It was one heparinised blood draw, averaging about 0.12 L, that each donor gave. Using CD45RO/CCR7/CD25/CD127/CD95/CD27, CD4+ naive, central memory, regulatory and stem cell-like memory cells were sorted.

The source is a man aged 30 to 45 with type 1 diabetes. Sequencing was carried out using naive CD4+ T cells from blood. The chain joins TRBV7-3 to TRBJ1-2, with D possibly TRBD1 on 6 matching bases. CDR3 coding DNA: TGTGCCAGCAGCCCCGATGGGGGGCCTTTAGACTACACCTTC. Protein sequence: CASSPDGGPLDYTF.